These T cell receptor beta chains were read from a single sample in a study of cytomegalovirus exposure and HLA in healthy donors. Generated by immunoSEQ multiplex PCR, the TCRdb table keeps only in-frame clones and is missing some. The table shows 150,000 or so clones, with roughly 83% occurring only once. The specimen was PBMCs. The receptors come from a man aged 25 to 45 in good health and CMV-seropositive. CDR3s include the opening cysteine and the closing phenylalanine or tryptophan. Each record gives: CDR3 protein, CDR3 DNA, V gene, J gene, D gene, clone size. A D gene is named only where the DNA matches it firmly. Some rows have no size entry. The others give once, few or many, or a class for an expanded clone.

CASSFGGGYTEAFF	TGTGCCAGCAGTTTCGGAGGGGGCTACACTGAAGCTTTCTTT	TRBV28	TRBJ1-1	TRBD1	NA
CASSTTIERWFNQPQHF	TGTGCCAGCAGCACAACCATCGAGAGGTGGTTCAATCAGCCCCAGCATTTT	TRBV5-8	TRBJ1-5	NA	NA
CASSSRDSPYNEQFF	TGTGCCAGCAGCTCCCGGGACTCACCCTACAATGAGCAGTTCTTC	TRBV9	TRBJ2-1	NA	NA
CASSRIAGDTDTQYF	TGTGCCAGCAGCCGTATAGCGGGGGACACAGATACGCAGTATTTT	TRBV11-2	TRBJ2-3	TRBD2	NA
CASSQDSATNEKLFF	TGCGCCAGCAGCCAAGATTCCGCAACTAATGAAAAACTGTTTTTT	TRBV4-1	TRBJ1-4	NA	NA
CATSRAGSGNTIYF	TGTGCCACTTCACGCGCAGGTTCTGGAAACACCATATATTTT	TRBV15	TRBJ1-3	NA	NA
CASSGLADTDTQYF	TGTGCCAGCAGTGGGCTAGCGGACACAGATACGCAGTATTTT	TRBV2	TRBJ2-3	TRBD2	NA
CASSERGTGGNNYNEQFF	TGTGCCAGCAGTGAACGCGGGACAGGGGGAAATAACTACAATGAGCAGTTCTTC	TRBV25-1	TRBJ2-1	TRBD1	NA
CASSLNPGQPNNEQFF	TGCGCCAGCAGCTTGAACCCGGGACAGCCTAACAATGAGCAGTTCTTC	TRBV5-1	TRBJ2-1	TRBD1	NA
CASRSGTENEKLFF	TGTGCTTCTCGGTCCGGGACAGAGAATGAAAAACTGTTTTTT	TRBV10-3	TRBJ1-4	TRBD1	NA
CASSKGTRSYEQYF	TGTGCCAGCAGCAAGGGGACACGATCCTACGAGCAGTACTTC	TRBV9	TRBJ2-7	NA	few
CASSLRLAGNYEQYF	TGTGCCAGCAGCTTACGACTAGCGGGAAACTACGAGCAGTACTTC	TRBV7-8	TRBJ2-7	TRBD2	NA
CASSFTGGGREQFF	TGTGCCAGCAGCTTCACCGGGGGGGGCCGTGAGCAGTTCTTC	TRBV7-8	TRBJ2-1	TRBD2	NA
CASSFHRTGGNQPQHF	TGCGCCAGCAGCTTTCACCGTACAGGGGGCAATCAGCCCCAGCATTTT	TRBV5-1	TRBJ1-5	TRBD1	NA
CASSLFAGLGGYTF	TGTGCCAGCAGTTTATTTGCAGGCCTCGGAGGCTACACCTTC	TRBV28	TRBJ1-2	NA	NA
CASKATDTDTQYF	TGCGCCAGCAAAGCGACAGACACAGATACGCAGTATTTT	TRBV5-1	TRBJ2-3	NA	NA